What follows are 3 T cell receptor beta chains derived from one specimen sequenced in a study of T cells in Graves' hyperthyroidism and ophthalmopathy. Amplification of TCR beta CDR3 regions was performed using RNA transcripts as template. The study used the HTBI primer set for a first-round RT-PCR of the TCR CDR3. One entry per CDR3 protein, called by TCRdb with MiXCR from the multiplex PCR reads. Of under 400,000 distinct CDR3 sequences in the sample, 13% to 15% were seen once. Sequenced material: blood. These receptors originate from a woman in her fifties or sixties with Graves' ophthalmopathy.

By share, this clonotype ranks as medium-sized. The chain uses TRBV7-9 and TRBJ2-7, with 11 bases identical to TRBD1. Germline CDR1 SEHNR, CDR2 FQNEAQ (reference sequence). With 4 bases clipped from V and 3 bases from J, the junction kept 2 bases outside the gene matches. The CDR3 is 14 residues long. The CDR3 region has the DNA TGTGCCAGCAGCTCCGGGACAGGGGGCTACGAGCAGTACTTC. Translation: CASSSGTGGYEQYF.

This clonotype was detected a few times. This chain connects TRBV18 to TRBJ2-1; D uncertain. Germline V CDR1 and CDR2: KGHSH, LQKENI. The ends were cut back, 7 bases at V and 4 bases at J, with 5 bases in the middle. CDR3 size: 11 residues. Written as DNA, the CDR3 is TGTGCCAGCTTGGAATACAATGAGCAGTTCTTC. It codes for CASLEYNEQFF.

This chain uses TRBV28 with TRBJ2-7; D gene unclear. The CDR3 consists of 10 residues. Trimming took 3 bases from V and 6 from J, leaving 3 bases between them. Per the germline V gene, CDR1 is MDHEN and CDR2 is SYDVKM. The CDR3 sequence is CASSFCEQYF. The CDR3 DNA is TGTGCCAGCAGTTTCTGCGAGCAGTACTTC.